The rows below give T cell receptor beta chains drawn from one sample of a study of T cell responses to AZD1222 COVID-19 vaccine. The assay was immunoSEQ multiplex PCR, and TCRdb's table has in-frame clones only and misses some. The sample has fewer than 150,000 clones; 90% are singletons. Sequenced material: peripheral blood, taken on day 0 of AZD1222 vaccination. The source is an adult in good health. Both conserved end residues are trimmed from each CDR3.

>TRBJ1-1|TRBV10-3
AIRDLFDRGVNTEAF
>TRBJ2-1|TRBV5-4
ASRGTGNEQF
>TRBJ2-1|TRBV24-1
ATSELDWPDSYNEQF
>TRBJ2-3|TRBV4-1
ASSQEGGGVITDTQY
>TRBJ2-7|TRBV10-3
AISLGRDNYEQY
>TRBJ2-1|TRBV11-2
ASSLEPGLAVEF
>TRBJ2-1|TRBV2
ASRQPGQGGEQF
>TRBJ2-7|TRBV20-1
SASADGHLSYEQY
>TRBJ2-1|TRBV6-4
ASSEAVAGGQNEQF
>TRBJ1-1|TRBV2
ASSFWAEAF
>TRBJ1-2|TRBV3-1/TRBV3-2
ASSQVNNYGYT
>TRBJ2-7|TRBV6-5
ASSQAQGYEQY
>TRBJ2-5|TRBV5-4
ASSLGSGEETQY
>TRBJ2-3|TRBV4-3
ASSQIIAGGPWADTQY
>TRBJ2-6|TRBV6-2/TRBV6-3
ASSARTIPGANVLT
>TRBJ1-1|TRBV25-1
ASRQTGLNTEAF
>TRBJ1-4|TRBV11-3
ASGKNEKLF
>TRBJ1-2|TRBV6-5
ASSLGGLVGYGYT
>TRBJ1-2|TRBV30
AWSVPRDRLFYGYT
>TRBJ2-7|TRBV30
AWSVLELAYEQY
>TRBJ1-4|TRBV10-2
ASSEGQGEKLF
>TRBJ1-1|TRBV9
ASSVAGLITEAF
>TRBJ1-5|TRBV18
ASSPLSGQPQH
>TRBJ2-2|TRBV4-3
ASSQEVGQSTGELF
>TRBJ2-6|TRBV5-1
ASSRGRSNSGANVLT
>TRBJ2-5|TRBV27
ASSRQGAVETQY
>TRBJ1-2|TRBV29-1
SVEGRGDNYGYT
>TRBJ1-2|TRBV7-9
ASSLVTGQGALGYT
>TRBJ2-1|TRBV15
ATSFAQSSYNEQF
>TRBJ2-1|TRBV6-1
ASSDTEAGGYNEQF
>TRBJ1-5|TRBV19
ASSMTDHSNQPQH
>TRBJ2-1|TRBV27
ASSSRASGRLYNEQF
>TRBJ2-7|TRBV7-2
ASSFMTGQNEQY
>TRBJ1-4|TRBV6-5
ASGQGEKLF
>TRBJ1-2|TRBV6-5
ASRSLGGGDGYT
>TRBJ1-3|TRBV3-1/TRBV3-2
ASSLTGAGNTIY
>TRBJ2-3|TRBV9
ASSAGPSTDTQY
>TRBJ2-1|TRBV11-2
ASSLAREGRQF
>TRBJ1-2|TRBV9
ASSVTGNYGYT
>TRBJ1-4|TRBV18
ASSRENGEKLF
>TRBJ1-1|TRBV5-1
ASRGQVNTEAF
>TRBJ1-5|TRBV18
ASSPPGRENQPQH
>TRBJ1-2|TRBV21-1
ASSHQGYYGYT
>TRBJ2-5|TRBV7-7
ASSRQGMQETQY
>TRBJ1-2|TRBV3-1/TRBV3-2
ASSPAVPYGYT
>TRBJ1-6|TRBV14
ASRRGTGGSPLH
>TRBJ2-1|TRBV18
ASSPRQGRDNEQF